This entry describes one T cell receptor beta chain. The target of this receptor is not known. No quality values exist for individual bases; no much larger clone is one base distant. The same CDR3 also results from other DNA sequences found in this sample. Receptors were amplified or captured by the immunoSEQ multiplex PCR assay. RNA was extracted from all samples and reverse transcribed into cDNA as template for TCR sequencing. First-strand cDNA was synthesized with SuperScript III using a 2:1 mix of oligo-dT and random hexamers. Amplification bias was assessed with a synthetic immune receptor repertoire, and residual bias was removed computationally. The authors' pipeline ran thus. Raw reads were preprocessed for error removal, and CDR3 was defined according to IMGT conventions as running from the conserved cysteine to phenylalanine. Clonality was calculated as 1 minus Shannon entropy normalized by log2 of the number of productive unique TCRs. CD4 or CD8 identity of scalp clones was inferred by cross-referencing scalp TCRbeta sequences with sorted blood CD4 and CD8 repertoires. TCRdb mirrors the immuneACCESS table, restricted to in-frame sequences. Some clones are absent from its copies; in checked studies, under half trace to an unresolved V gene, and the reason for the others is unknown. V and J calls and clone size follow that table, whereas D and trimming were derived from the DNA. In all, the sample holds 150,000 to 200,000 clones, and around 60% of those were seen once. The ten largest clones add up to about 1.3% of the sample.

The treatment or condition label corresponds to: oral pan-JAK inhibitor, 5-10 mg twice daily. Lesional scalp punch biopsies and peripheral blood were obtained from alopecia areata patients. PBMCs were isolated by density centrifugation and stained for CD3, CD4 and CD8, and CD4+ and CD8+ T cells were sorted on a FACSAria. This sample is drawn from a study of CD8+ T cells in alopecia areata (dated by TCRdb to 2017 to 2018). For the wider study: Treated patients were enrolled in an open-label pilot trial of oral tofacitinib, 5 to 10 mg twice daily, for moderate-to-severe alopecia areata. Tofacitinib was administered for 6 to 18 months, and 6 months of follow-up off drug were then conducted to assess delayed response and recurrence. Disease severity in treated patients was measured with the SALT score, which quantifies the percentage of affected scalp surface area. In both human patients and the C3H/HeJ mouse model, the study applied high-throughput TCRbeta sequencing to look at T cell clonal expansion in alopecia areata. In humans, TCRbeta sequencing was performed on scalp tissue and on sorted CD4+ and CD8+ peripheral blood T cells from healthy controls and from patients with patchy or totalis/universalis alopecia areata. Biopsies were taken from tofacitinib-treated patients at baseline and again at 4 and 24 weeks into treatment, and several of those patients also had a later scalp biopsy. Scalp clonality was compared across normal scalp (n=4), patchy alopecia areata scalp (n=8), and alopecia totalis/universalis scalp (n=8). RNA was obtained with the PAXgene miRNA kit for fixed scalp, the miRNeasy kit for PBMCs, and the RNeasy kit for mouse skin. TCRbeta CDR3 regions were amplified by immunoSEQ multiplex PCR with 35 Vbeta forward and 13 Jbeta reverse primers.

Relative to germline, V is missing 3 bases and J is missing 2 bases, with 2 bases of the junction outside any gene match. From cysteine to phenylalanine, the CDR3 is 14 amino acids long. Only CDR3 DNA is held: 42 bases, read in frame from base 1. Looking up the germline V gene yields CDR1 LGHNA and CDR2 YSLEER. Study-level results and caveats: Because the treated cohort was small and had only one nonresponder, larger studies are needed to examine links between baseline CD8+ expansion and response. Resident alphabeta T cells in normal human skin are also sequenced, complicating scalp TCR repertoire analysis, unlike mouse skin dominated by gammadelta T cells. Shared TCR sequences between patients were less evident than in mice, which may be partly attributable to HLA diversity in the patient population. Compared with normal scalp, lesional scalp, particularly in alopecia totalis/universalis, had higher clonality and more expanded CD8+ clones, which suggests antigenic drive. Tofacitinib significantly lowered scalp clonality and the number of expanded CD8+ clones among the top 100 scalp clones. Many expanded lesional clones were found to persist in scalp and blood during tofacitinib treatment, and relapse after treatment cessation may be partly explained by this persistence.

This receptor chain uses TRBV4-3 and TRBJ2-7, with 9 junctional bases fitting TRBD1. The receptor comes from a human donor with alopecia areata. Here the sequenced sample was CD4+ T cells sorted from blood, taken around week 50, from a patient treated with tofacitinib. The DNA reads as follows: TGCGCCAGCAGCCAGGGACAGGGCACCTACGAGCAGTACTTC. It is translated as CASSQGQGTYEQYF.